Shown below are 11 T cell receptor beta chains from a single sample sequenced in a study of identical twins. A single record per CDR3 protein comes from TCRdb applying MiXCR to the 5' RACE reads. The table has 200,000 to 250,000 distinct CDR3 sequences, 7.5% seen once. This same sample was also part of a study on yellow fever vaccine responses in identical twins.

The sample was memory (CD45RO+) T cells sorted from blood. The receptors were gathered from a woman younger than 30 in good health.

CDR3 sequence reads: CASSVSGRTETQYF. The CDR3 DNA follows: TGTGCCAGCAGCGTTAGCGGGAGGACGGAGACCCAGTACTTC. The chain employs TRBV5-4 and TRBJ2-5, with TRBD2 matching 10 bases. The germline gives CDR1 SGHNT, CDR2 YYREEE (reference sequence). The CDR3 has 14 amino acids. Trimming at V came to 4 bases and at J to 5 bases, leaving 5 bases not matched to a gene.

The chain carries TRBV19 and TRBJ2-1; the D is unclear. CDR3 length: 15 residues. CDR1 is LNHDA and CDR2 is SQIVND in the germline V gene (reference sequence). V shed 3 bases and J shed 2 bases, with 11 bases lying between them. CDR3 bases: TGTGCCAGTAGTATCAGTAAGGCCCCCTACAATGAGCAGTTCTTC. Protein product: CASSISKAPYNEQFF.

This clonotype occurred a few times. V is TRBV20-1 and J is TRBJ1-3, with 8 bases that match TRBD1. Per germline, CDR1 DFQATT and CDR2 SNEGSKA (reference sequence). V shed 0 bases and J 8 bases; nucleotides not matched to a gene: 6. The CDR3 totals 14 residues. The CDR3 loop reads CSARDIQGAHTIYF. The CDR3, as DNA: TGCAGTGCTAGAGATATCCAGGGGGCACACACCATATATTTT.

A few counts support this clonotype. The J gene is TRBJ2-2, the V gene TRBV5-4; no firm D call. Trimming removed 1 base from V and 4 bases from J, with 23 bases in between. There are 19 residues in the CDR3. Germline lookup yields CDR1 SGHNT and CDR2 YYREEE (reference sequence). Written as DNA, the CDR3 is TGTGCCAGCAGCTTGAAGCTCTCCGTAAGGGTTCATGCCACCGGGGAGCTGTTTTTT. Translated: CASSLKLSVRVHATGELFF.

This sequence joins TRBV6-2 or TRBV6-3 and TRBJ2-7; a weak D match, TRBD2 (5 bases). The germline CDR1 and CDR2 sequences are MNHEY and SVGEGT. The CDR3 runs 12 residues. The ends were cut back, 2 bases at V and 8 bases at J, with 10 bases in the middle. CDR3 in DNA: TGTGCCAGCAGTTACAGTAGCGCTAAGCAGTACTTC. Its protein is CASSYSSAKQYF.

V usage is TRBV7-9 and J usage is TRBJ1-1; TRBD1 is a possible D gene (5 bases). The CDR3 runs to 14 residues. Germline CDR1 SEHNR, CDR2 FQNEAQ (reference sequence). V was shortened by 2 bases and J by 3 bases, with 10 bases between the two germline ends. The chain's CDR3 is CASSLTGVDTEAFF. In DNA form, the CDR3 reads TGTGCCAGCAGCTTAACAGGAGTAGACACTGAAGCTTTCTTT. The entire variable domain, with the rest obtained from reference TRBV7-9 and TRBJ1-1, is as follows: DTGVSQNPRHKITKRGQNVTFRCDPISEHNRLYWYRQTLGQGPEFLTYFQNEAQLEKSRLLSDRFSAERPKGSFSTLEIQRTEQGDSAMYLCASSLTGVDTEAFFGQGTRLTVV.

This clonotype has only a few counts. The chain carries TRBV7-4 and TRBJ2-7; 7 bases fit TRBD2. The trim removed 5 bases at V and 12 bases at J, leaving 16 bases unmatched. The CDR3 is 14 amino acids. Germline-derived CDR1 and CDR2 are SGHVT and SQSDAQ. This chain's CDR3 is CASSLEALLWGGYF. DNA of the CDR3: TGTGCCAGCAGCCTAGAGGCCCTACTATGGGGGGGGTACTTC.

The chain joins TRBV27 to TRBJ2-2, with 8 nucleotides matching TRBD1. The CDR3 sequence is 14 residues long. From germline, CDR1 is MNHEY and CDR2 SMNVEV (reference sequence). Trimming cost V 1 base and J 5 bases; bases outside gene matches: 0. The CDR3: CASSLWDRTGELFF. CDR3 nucleotide sequence: TGTGCCAGCAGTTTATGGGACAGGACCGGGGAGCTGTTTTTT.

This clonotype was observed at least ten times. The chain recombines TRBV28 with TRBJ1-1; no reliable D call. The CDR3 loop spans 14 amino acids. V was trimmed by 8 bases and J by 3 bases, leaving 16 bases between them. The germline gives CDR1 MDHEN, CDR2 SYDVKM. The CDR3 DNA follows: TGTGCCAGCGTGGTCGGAAGTTTGGACACTGAAGCTTTCTTT. Translation: CASVVGSLDTEAFF.

This clonotype was recorded many times. The chain employs TRBV7-9 and TRBJ2-5, with 8 bases fitting TRBD1. In germline, CDR1 is SEHNR, CDR2 FQNEAQ (reference sequence). J gave up 4 bases and V 1 base, and 5 bases lay outside the gene matches. This CDR3 is 15 amino acids long. The CDR3, as DNA: TGTGCCAGCAGCTTAGTACGTGACAGGGGAGAGACCCAGTACTTC. It encodes CASSLVRDRGETQYF.

This clonotype was seen ten or more times. CDR3 sequence: CASSSLRETYEQYF. The DNA of the CDR3 is TGCGCCAGCAGCTCCCTTCGAGAGACCTACGAGCAGTACTTC. The chain is built from TRBV5-1 and TRBJ2-7; D ambiguous. From germline, CDR1 is SGHRS and CDR2 YFSETQ. This CDR3 comprises 14 residues. V dropped 3 bases and J dropped 2 bases, with 12 bases sitting between them. Full variable domain (remainder filled in from reference TRBV5-1 and TRBJ2-7): KAGVTQTPRYLIKTRGQQVTLSCSPISGHRSVSWYQQTPGQGLQFLFEYFSETQRNKGNFPGRFSGRQFSNSRSEMNVSTLELGDSALYLCASSSLRETYEQYFGPGTRLTVT.